Following are 2 T cell receptor beta chains from one sample sequenced in a study of metastatic and nonmetastatic thyroid tumors. Not a single patient had been given any form of treatment at any point before undergoing thyroid surgery. TCRdb re-analyzed the PCR reads using MiXCR. The sample lists 20,000 to 30,000 clones; around 13% were seen once. Sequenced: blood. These receptors came from a female donor with papillary thyroid cancer or a benign thyroid nodule (not recorded which). Some clones in this sample may be carry-over from other donors' samples.

The chain is built from TRBV27 and TRBJ1-2, with D hard to call. V lost 10 bases to trimming and J lost 5 bases, with 14 bases between them. The CDR3 runs 12 residues. CDR1 and CDR2 from the germline V gene are MNHEY and SMNVEV (reference sequence). The CDR3 region has the DNA TGTGCCACGCATCTCACCGATTATGGCTACACCTTC. It encodes CATHLTDYGYTF.

The gene calls are TRBV7-2 and TRBJ2-7, with D possibly TRBD2 on 6 matching bases. The CDR3 covers 13 residues. Trimming shortened V by 6 bases and J by 5 bases, and 14 bases separated the two germline ends. CDR1 and CDR2 (germline): SGHTA, FQGNSA. CDR3 residues: CASSQRGTDEQYF. CDR3 sequence (DNA): TGTGCCAGCAGTCAACGGGGGACCGACGAGCAGTACTTC.